This entry lists 13 T cell receptor beta chains sequenced from one sample in a study of OX40 agonist ivuxolimab in advanced cancers. TCRdb's table, derived via immunoSEQ multiplex PCR, lists solely in-frame clones and lacks some. The repertoire holds fewer than 25,000 clones, with roughly 70% as singletons. The source material was CD4+ or CD8+ T cells sorted from blood, sampled in a trial of the OX40 agonist ivuxolimab. Every receptor here comes from an adult with an advanced solid tumor such as melanoma, head and neck, liver or kidney cancer.

V is TRBV28 and J is TRBJ1-2, with 10 bases identical to TRBD1. Germline assignment: CDR1 MDHEN and CDR2 SYDVKM. The V and J ends lost 5 bases and 6 bases, in that order; junction bases with no gene match: 3. The CDR3 covers 13 residues. The CDR3 reads CASSNDRGHGYTF. The DNA of the CDR3 is TGTGCCAGCAGTAACGACAGGGGGCATGGCTACACCTTC.

This clone was counted a few times. V usage is TRBV4-2 and J usage is TRBJ2-5; possibly TRBD2 for D (6 bases). Trimming shortened V by 0 bases and J by 1 base, and 18 bases separated the two germline ends. The length of the CDR3 is 18 residues. Germline V gives CDR1 LGHNA, CDR2 YNFKEQ. The CDR3 region is CASSQDQEGRWGQETQYF. DNA of the CDR3: TGTGCCAGCAGCCAAGATCAGGAGGGGAGGTGGGGCCAAGAGACCCAGTACTTC.

About this clone: The CDR3 ends on some other residue instead of the conserved phenylalanine or tryptophan, so this is likely a read error. V gene TRBV28 combines with J gene TRBJ1-5; 7 bases fit TRBD1. V lost 6 bases, J lost 0 bases, and 5 bases stayed unmatched. This CDR3 contains 15 residues. Germline V gene sequence: CDR1 MDHEN, CDR2 SYDVKM. The CDR3 reads CASRDGTVSNQPQHL. The DNA of the CDR3 is TGTGCCAGCAGGGACGGGACAGTTAGCAATCAGCCCCAGCATCTT.

This clone was seen once. The chain combines TRBV6-5 with TRBJ2-7, with 12 positions matching TRBD2. The trim removed 6 bases at V and 4 bases at J, leaving 4 bases unmatched. CDR1 is MNHEY, CDR2 SVGAGI, per germline. This CDR3 has 14 amino acids. In DNA, the CDR3 is TGTGCCAGCAGGCTGACTAGCGGGAGTTACGAGCAGTACTTC. It encodes CASRLTSGSYEQYF.

The chain has TRBV28 and TRBJ2-2; D remains unclear. CDR3 length: 15 amino acids. Germline-derived CDR1 and CDR2 are MDHEN and SYDVKM. Trimming left V 6 bases short and J 0 bases short, with 11 bases between. The CDR3 sequence: CASSHMYTNTGELFF. The CDR3 nucleotides are TGTGCCAGCAGCCACATGTATACGAACACCGGGGAGCTGTTTTTT.

The chain joins TRBV9 to TRBJ2-7; D gene uncertain. CDR3 length: 14 residues. The V gene's germline CDR1 is SGDLS and CDR2 YYNGEE. With 0 bases removed from V and 4 bases from J, the gap between germline ends came to 11 bases. This CDR3 reads CASSVGGFTYEQYF. In DNA form, the CDR3 reads TGTGCCAGCAGCGTAGGCGGCTTCACTTACGAGCAGTACTTC.

The chain couples TRBV11-2 to TRBJ2-5; D is ambiguous. Germline V CDR1 and CDR2: SGHAT, FQNNGV. This CDR3 is 14 amino acids long. With 2 bases removed from V and 4 bases from J, the gap between germline ends came to 11 bases. The CDR3 region has the DNA TGTGCCAGCAGCTTAACGATCCAGGTAGAGACCCAGTACTTC. It codes for CASSLTIQVETQYF.

This chain connects TRBV7-9 to TRBJ2-4; D remains unclear. Trimming cost V 4 bases and J 5 bases, with 9 bases left between them. The germline CDR1 and CDR2 sequences are SEHNR and FQNEAQ (reference sequence). The CDR3 runs 13 residues. The CDR3 DNA reads TGTGCCAGCAGCTATTGGACCCAAAACATTCAGTACTTC. As protein: CASSYWTQNIQYF.

Judged by abundance, this clone is medium-sized. This chain links TRBV15 with TRBJ2-7; D perhaps matches TRBD1 (6 bases). Germline V gives CDR1 LNHNV, CDR2 YYDKDF (reference sequence). The CDR3 loop spans 14 amino acids. With 0 bases removed from V and 4 bases from J, the gap between germline ends came to 10 bases. CDR3 amino acids: CATSREGDTYEQYF. CDR3 nucleotides: TGTGCCACCAGCAGAGAGGGGGACACATACGAGCAGTACTTC.

The V call is TRBV6-1, the J call TRBJ2-5; D possibly corresponds to TRBD2 (7 bases). Trimming took off 2 bases at V and 5 bases at J, with 15 bases between the two ends. Per the germline V gene, CDR1 is MNHNS and CDR2 is SASEGT. The length of the CDR3 is 15 residues. CDR3 sequence reads: CASSEWGGLVETQYF. The CDR3 DNA is TGTGCCAGCAGTGAATGGGGGGGGCTAGTGGAGACCCAGTACTTC.

V gene TRBV2 combines with J gene TRBJ2-7; no clear D. Per the germline V gene, CDR1 is SNHLY and CDR2 is FYNNEI. This CDR3 spans 12 amino acids. The V gene lost 3 bases and the J gene lost 3 bases, with 6 bases spanning the gap. CDR3 loop: CASSDEYYEQYF. The CDR3 DNA sequence: TGTGCCAGCAGTGATGAATACTACGAGCAGTACTTC.

This chain links TRBV9 with TRBJ2-2; D is unresolved. V lost 3 bases, J lost 6 bases, and 3 bases lay in between. CDR1 is SGDLS, CDR2 YYNGEE, per germline. This CDR3 spans 11 amino acids. CDR3 in DNA: TGTGCCAGCAGCGCGGCCGGGGAGCTGTTTTTT. Amino acid sequence: CASSAAGELFF.

V is TRBV19 and J is TRBJ2-3; TRBD2 matches at 11 bases. CDR1 and CDR2 (germline): LNHDA, SQIVND (reference sequence). CDR3 length: 17 amino acids. Trimming removed 4 bases from V and 2 bases from J; junction bases left unmatched: 8. CDR3: CASSKGLAASPTDTQYF. CDR3 coding DNA: TGTGCCAGTAGTAAGGGACTAGCGGCCAGCCCCACAGATACGCAGTATTTT.